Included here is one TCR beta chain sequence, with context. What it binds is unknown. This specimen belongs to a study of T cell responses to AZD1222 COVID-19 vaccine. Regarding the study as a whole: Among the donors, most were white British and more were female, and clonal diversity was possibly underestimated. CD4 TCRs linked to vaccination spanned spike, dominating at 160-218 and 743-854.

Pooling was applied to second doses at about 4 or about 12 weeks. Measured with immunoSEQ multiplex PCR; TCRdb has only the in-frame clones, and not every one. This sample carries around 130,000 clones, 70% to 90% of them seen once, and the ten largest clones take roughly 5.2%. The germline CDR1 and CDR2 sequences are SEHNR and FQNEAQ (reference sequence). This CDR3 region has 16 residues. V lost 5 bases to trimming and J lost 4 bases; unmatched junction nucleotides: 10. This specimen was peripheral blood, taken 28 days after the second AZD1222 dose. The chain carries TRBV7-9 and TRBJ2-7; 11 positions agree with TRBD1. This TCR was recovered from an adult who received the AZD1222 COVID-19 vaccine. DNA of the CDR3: TGTGCCAGCAGCGGCCGGGACAGGGGGTGGTCGTACGAGCAGTACTTC. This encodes CASSGRDRGWSYEQYF.